The entry below gives a single T cell receptor (beta chain) sequence along with its context. Its antigen is unknown. The data were obtained in a study of shared clonotypes between healthy human individuals. Study-wide findings and caveats: It was only blood that was sampled, and tissue repertoires likely differ.

Sequencing used immunoSEQ multiplex PCR; TCRdb keeps in-frame clones, though not all of them. The sample contains under 600,000 clones, around 97% of which appear only once. This clonotype originated in a woman under 40 in good health. Specimen: naive CD4+ T cells sorted from blood. Noted subset: CD45RA+ positively selected.

In DNA form, the CDR3 reads TGTGCCATCAGTGTGGCTGGGGGGGGCTACGAGCAGTACTTC. Amino acid sequence: CAISVAGGGYEQYF. The V call is TRBV10-3, the J call TRBJ2-7; TRBD2 agrees at 7 bases. Losses at the gene ends were 4 bases for V and 3 bases for J; bases not matched to a gene: 6. Germline CDR1 reads ENHRY; CDR2 reads SYGVKD. The CDR3 is 14 residues long.